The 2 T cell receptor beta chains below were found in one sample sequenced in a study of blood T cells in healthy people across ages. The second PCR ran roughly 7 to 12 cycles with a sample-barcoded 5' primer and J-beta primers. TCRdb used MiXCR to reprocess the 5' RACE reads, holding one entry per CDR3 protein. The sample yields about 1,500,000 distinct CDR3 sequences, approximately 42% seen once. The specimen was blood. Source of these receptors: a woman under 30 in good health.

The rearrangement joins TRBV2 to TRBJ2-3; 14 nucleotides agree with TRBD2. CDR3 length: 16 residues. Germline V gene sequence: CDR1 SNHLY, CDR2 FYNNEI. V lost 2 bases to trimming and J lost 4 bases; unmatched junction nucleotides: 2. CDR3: CASSERTSGGSDTQYF. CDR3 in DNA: TGTGCCAGCAGTGAACGGACTAGCGGGGGGTCAGATACGCAGTATTTT.

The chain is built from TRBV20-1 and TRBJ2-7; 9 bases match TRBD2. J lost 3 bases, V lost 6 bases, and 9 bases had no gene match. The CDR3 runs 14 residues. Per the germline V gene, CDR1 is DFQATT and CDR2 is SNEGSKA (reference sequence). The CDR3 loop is CSAGRPRGGYEQYF. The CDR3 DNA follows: TGCAGTGCCGGTCGACCGCGGGGGGGCTACGAGCAGTACTTC.